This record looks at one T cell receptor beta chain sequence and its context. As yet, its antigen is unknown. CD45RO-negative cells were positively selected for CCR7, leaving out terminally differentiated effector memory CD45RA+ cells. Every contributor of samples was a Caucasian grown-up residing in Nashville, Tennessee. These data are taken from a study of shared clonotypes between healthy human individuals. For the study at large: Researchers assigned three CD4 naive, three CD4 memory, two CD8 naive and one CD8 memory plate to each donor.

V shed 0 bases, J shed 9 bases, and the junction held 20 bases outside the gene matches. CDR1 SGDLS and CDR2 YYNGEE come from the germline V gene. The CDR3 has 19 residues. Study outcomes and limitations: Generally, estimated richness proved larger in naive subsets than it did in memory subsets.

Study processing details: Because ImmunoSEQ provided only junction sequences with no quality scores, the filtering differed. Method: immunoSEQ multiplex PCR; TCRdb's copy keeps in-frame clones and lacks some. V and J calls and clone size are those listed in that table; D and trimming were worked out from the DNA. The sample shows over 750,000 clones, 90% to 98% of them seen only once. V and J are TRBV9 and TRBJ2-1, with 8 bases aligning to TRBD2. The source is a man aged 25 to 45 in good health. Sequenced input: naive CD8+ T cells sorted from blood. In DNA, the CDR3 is TGTGCCAGCAGCGTAGTTCTAGCGGGTCCCCGACACCCGGTTCCTGAGCAGTTCTTC. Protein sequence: CASSVVLAGPRHPVPEQFF.